Presented here are 31 T cell receptor beta chains from one specimen sequenced in a study of cytomegalovirus exposure and HLA in healthy donors. The PCR contained 60 Vbeta and 13 Jbeta primers. Method: immunoSEQ multiplex PCR; TCRdb's copy keeps in-frame clones and lacks some. The table records 140,000 or so clones, roughly 76% of them present only once. Sequencing input: PBMCs. The receptor source for this set is a female donor in good health and CMV-seronegative.

The chain has TRBV5-6 and TRBJ1-2; D is possibly TRBD1 (6 bases). The V and J ends lost 0 bases and 2 bases respectively, with 17 bases between them. The CDR3 has 17 amino acids. CDR1 is SGHDT and CDR2 is YYEEEE in the germline V gene. The CDR3 loop is CASSLANSGHLNYGYTF. The CDR3 coding sequence is TGTGCCAGCAGCTTGGCCAATTCGGGACACCTGAACTATGGCTACACCTTC.

In the case of this clone: The junction shows a germline mismatch at one end, possibly a read error. This sequence joins TRBV14 and TRBJ2-3; tentatively, D is TRBD2 (6 bases). Germline CDR1 reads SGHDN; CDR2 reads FVKESK. CDR3 size: 14 residues. Here the CDR3 DNA reads TGTGCCAGCAGCCAAGATAGAGGAGGGAGGTTCAAGGATTTT. As protein: CASSQDRGGRFKDF.

This clone appeared many times. The V and J genes are TRBV28 and TRBJ1-4, with 9 bases fitting TRBD1. The CDR3 is 16 amino acids. CDR1 and CDR2 (germline): MDHEN, SYDVKM. V was pared by 4 bases and J by 7 bases, with 10 bases of the junction left unmatched. Here the CDR3 reads CASSSQGAVTGEKLFF. The CDR3, as DNA: TGTGCCAGCAGTTCACAGGGGGCGGTTACGGGTGAAAAACTGTTTTTT.

This clone was seen just once. V is TRBV7-2 and J is TRBJ1-5; D not resolved. The CDR3 totals 13 residues. CDR1 and CDR2 from the germline V gene are SGHTA and FQGNSA. V lost 3 bases and J lost 5, with 8 bases in between. The CDR3 sequence: CASSLREDQPQHF. CDR3 coding DNA: TGTGCCAGCAGCTTGAGGGAGGATCAGCCCCAGCATTTT.

As DNA, the CDR3 is TGTGCCAGTAGTATACCCAGGGAAGCTTTCTTT. Protein product: CASSIPREAFF. This rearrangement joins TRBV19 to TRBJ1-1; D remains unclear. Trimming took off 2 bases at V and 8 bases at J, with 6 bases between the two ends. Germline CDR1 LNHDA, CDR2 SQIVND (reference sequence). This CDR3 region has 11 residues.

This chain connects TRBV6-6 to TRBJ1-2, with TRBD1 matching 8 bases. The V gene's germline CDR1 is MNHNY and CDR2 SVGAGI (reference sequence). V gave up 6 bases and J gave up 6 bases; unmatched junction bases: 12. CDR3 length equals 15 residues. The CDR3, as DNA: TGTGCCAGCAGCCCCCGACAGGGGCCGGGTGATGGCTACACCTTC. Amino acid sequence: CASSPRQGPGDGYTF.

The rearrangement joins TRBV14 to TRBJ2-3; 10 nucleotides agree with TRBD2. Germline trimming cut 6 bases from V and 0 bases from J; bases unmatched to any gene: 6. This CDR3 spans 16 amino acids. Germline CDR1 and CDR2: SGHDN and FVKESK. As DNA, the CDR3 is TGTGCCAGCAGGACTAGCGGGTTTTTTAGCACAGATACGCAGTATTTT. This translates into CASRTSGFFSTDTQYF.

This clone was recorded once. CDR3 region: CASSYRTWTNEKLFF. CDR3 DNA sequence: TGTGCCAGCAGTTACCGAACTTGGACTAATGAAAAACTGTTTTTT. The chain carries TRBV6-5 and TRBJ1-4; no clear D gene. V lost 2 bases and J lost 2, with 9 bases in between. Germline V gives CDR1 MNHEY, CDR2 SVGAGI. The CDR3 length is 15 residues.

The V and J genes are TRBV29-1 and TRBJ1-2, with TRBD1 matching 7 bases. Germline V CDR1 and CDR2: SQVTM, ANQGSEA. This CDR3 is built from 12 residues. V was pared by 3 bases and J by 2 bases, with 0 bases of the junction left unmatched. This CDR3 reads CSVDRGNYGYTF. The CDR3 DNA sequence: TGCAGCGTTGACAGGGGGAACTATGGCTACACCTTC.

This clone was detected a few times. The rearrangement joins TRBV4-1 to TRBJ2-7; the match to TRBD2 covers 8 bases. Per germline, CDR1 MGHRA and CDR2 YSYEKL. Losses at the gene ends were 0 bases for V and 2 bases for J; bases not matched to a gene: 6. The CDR3 is 16 residues long. The CDR3 spells CASSQDASGLPYEQYF. The CDR3, as DNA: TGCGCCAGCAGCCAAGATGCTAGCGGGCTGCCCTACGAGCAGTACTTC.

This chain joins TRBV28 and TRBJ2-1; 7 positions match TRBD2. The germline gives CDR1 MDHEN, CDR2 SYDVKM. The length of the CDR3 is 15 residues. Trimming at V came to 5 bases and at J to 0 bases, leaving 4 bases not matched to a gene. The CDR3 spells CASSPGLDSYNEQFF. The DNA for the CDR3 is TGTGCCAGCAGTCCCGGACTAGACTCCTACAATGAGCAGTTCTTC. The whole variable domain, remainder taken from reference TRBV28 and TRBJ2-1, is DVKVTQSSRYLVKRTGEKVFLECVQDMDHENMFWYRQDPGLGLRLIYFSYDVKMKEKGDIPEGYSVSREKKERFSLILESASTNQTSMYLCASSPGLDSYNEQFFGPGTRLTVL.

V usage is TRBV7-9 and J usage is TRBJ1-5, with D unresolved. V was trimmed by 5 bases and J by 7 bases, leaving 9 bases between them. The V gene's germline CDR1 is SEHNR and CDR2 FQNEAQ (reference sequence). The CDR3 is 12 amino acids. The CDR3 DNA reads as TGTGCCAGCAGCCCGGACTCCCAGCCCCAGCATTTT. Its translation: CASSPDSQPQHF.

This clone came up a few times. The chain has TRBV6-1 and TRBJ1-3; no clear D. Trimming took off 4 bases at V and 4 bases at J, with 14 bases between the two ends. The CDR3 is 15 residues long. CDR1 is MNHNS and CDR2 is SASEGT in the germline V gene. The DNA for the CDR3 is TGTGCCAGCAGTGGGTACTTCTCTTCGGGAAACACCATATATTTT. This codes for CASSGYFSSGNTIYF.

V is TRBV4-1 and J is TRBJ2-5; 14 positions agree with TRBD2. V lost 3 bases and J lost 5; bases outside the gene matches: 11. The CDR3 covers 18 residues. Germline CDR1 is MGHRA and CDR2 is YSYEKL. CDR3 sequence (DNA): TGCGCCAGCAGCCAGGGCCCGGGACTAGCGGGAGAGGCGGAGACCCAGTACTTC. It encodes CASSQGPGLAGEAETQYF.

This rearrangement joins TRBV6-5 to TRBJ2-6; D unresolved. The CDR3 sequence is 15 residues long. Germline-derived CDR1 and CDR2 are MNHEY and SVGAGI. V was trimmed by 6 bases and J by 0 bases, leaving 9 bases between them. The CDR3, as DNA: TGTGCCAGCAGGGAGCAGAGCTCTGGGGCCAACGTCCTGACTTTC. Its translation: CASREQSSGANVLTF.

The chain couples TRBV6-5 to TRBJ1-1, with 7 bases fitting TRBD1. V was pared by 4 bases and J by 1 base, with 3 bases of the junction left unmatched. This CDR3 has 14 residues. Germline CDR1 reads MNHEY; CDR2 reads SVGAGI. The CDR3 reads CASSSTGRNTEAFF. CDR3 coding DNA: TGTGCCAGCAGTTCGACAGGGAGGAACACTGAAGCTTTCTTT.

The chain couples TRBV4-2 to TRBJ2-7; 8 bases match TRBD2. Trimming removed 0 bases from V and 5 bases from J; junction bases left unmatched: 9. Germline V CDR1 and CDR2: LGHNA, YNFKEQ. This CDR3 has 16 amino acids. The CDR3 loop is CASSQDRGLASDEQYF. The CDR3, as DNA: TGTGCCAGCAGCCAAGACCGTGGACTAGCTAGTGACGAGCAGTACTTC.

The V gene is TRBV6-6, the J gene TRBJ1-2; 8 bases align to TRBD1. This CDR3 is built from 15 residues. J was trimmed by 4 bases and V by 4 bases; bases with no gene match: 8. CDR1 MNHNY and CDR2 SVGAGI come from the germline V gene (reference sequence). The CDR3 DNA follows: TGTGCCAGCAGTTTAACCGGACAGGGCTCCTATGGCTACACCTTC. Its translation is CASSLTGQGSYGYTF.

This clone was observed a handful of times. V is TRBV4-1 and J is TRBJ2-1; D ambiguous. Germline assignment: CDR1 MGHRA and CDR2 YSYEKL. The CDR3 has 15 residues. Trimming cost V 1 base and J 5 bases, with 12 bases left between them. The DNA of the CDR3 is TGCGCCAGCAGCCAAGTAAACACTATACACAATGAGCAGTTCTTC. Protein: CASSQVNTIHNEQFF.

This chain connects TRBV19 to TRBJ1-1; 8 bases align to TRBD1. Trimming removed 7 bases from V and 0 bases from J; junction bases left unmatched: 4. CDR3 size: 14 residues. Germline CDR1 reads LNHDA; CDR2 reads SQIVND (reference sequence). Here the CDR3 DNA reads TGTGCCAGTAACGACAGGGGAATGAACACTGAAGCTTTCTTT. Protein sequence: CASNDRGMNTEAFF.

V and J are TRBV5-1 and TRBJ2-5; a possible D gene is TRBD1 (5 bases). V was pared by 1 base and J by 5 bases, with 12 bases between. CDR1 is SGHRS, CDR2 YFSETQ, per germline. CDR3 length equals 14 residues. The CDR3 DNA sequence: TGCGCCAGCAGCTTGAAGGGGTTGGGGGAGACCCAGTACTTC. Encoded protein: CASSLKGLGETQYF.

This clone was detected a few times. The chain has TRBV28 and TRBJ1-1; D possibly corresponds to TRBD1 (6 bases). With 10 bases removed from V and 10 bases from J, the gap between germline ends came to 13 bases. The germline CDR1 and CDR2 sequences are MDHEN and SYDVKM. This CDR3 has 10 amino acids. The CDR3 here is CATHRVVAFF. The CDR3 nucleotides are TGTGCCACGCACAGGGTGGTAGCTTTCTTT. The full variable domain, completed using reference TRBV28 and TRBJ1-1, is DVKVTQSSRYLVKRTGEKVFLECVQDMDHENMFWYRQDPGLGLRLIYFSYDVKMKEKGDIPEGYSVSREKKERFSLILESASTNQTSMYLCATHRVVAFFGQGTRLTVV.

The chain links TRBV2 to TRBJ2-7; 9 bases agree with TRBD2. Germline-derived CDR1 and CDR2 are SNHLY and FYNNEI. The CDR3 sequence is 14 residues long. Losses at the gene ends were 7 bases for V and 6 bases for J; bases not matched to a gene: 10. CDR3 in amino acids: CASTLGTSYGEQYF. The CDR3 region has the DNA TGTGCCAGCACACTCGGGACTAGCTATGGCGAGCAGTACTTC.

The chain recombines TRBV27 with TRBJ1-1, with TRBD1 matching over 10 bases. The CDR3 contains 16 residues. The junction had 8 bases not matched to a gene; V was cut back by 6 bases and J by 1 base. Germline-derived CDR1 and CDR2 are MNHEY and SMNVEV (reference sequence). The CDR3 DNA sequence: TGTGCCAGCAGCCGGGGACAGGGGAATAGGAACACTGAAGCTTTCTTT. Protein sequence: CASSRGQGNRNTEAFF.

This chain joins TRBV28 and TRBJ2-7; TRBD2 matches at 7 bases. There are 16 residues in the CDR3. Germline V lookup: CDR1 MDHEN, CDR2 SYDVKM. The junction had 11 bases not matched to a gene; V was cut back by 3 bases and J by 3 bases. The CDR3: CASSFAAGEPSYEQYF. CDR3 DNA sequence: TGTGCCAGCAGTTTTGCGGCGGGAGAGCCGAGCTACGAGCAGTACTTC.

This clone was counted only a few times. V is TRBV6-5 and J is TRBJ1-2; TRBD1 matches at 7 bases. Germline V gene lookup returns CDR1 MNHEY and CDR2 SVGAGI. V lost 2 bases to trimming and J lost 8 bases; unmatched junction nucleotides: 5. This CDR3 is 13 amino acids long. In DNA form, the CDR3 reads TGTGCCAGCAGTTACGCTAACAGGGGCGGCTACACCTTC. Amino acids: CASSYANRGGYTF.

The chain combines TRBV11-2 with TRBJ2-7; D may be TRBD2 (6 bases). V shed 5 bases and J shed 3 bases, with 17 bases lying between them. CDR3 length: 15 residues. Germline CDR1 SGHAT, CDR2 FQNNGV. CDR3 sequence (DNA): TGTGCCAGCAGCCCCGCACTAGCACGCGGCTACGAGCAGTACTTC. Its protein product is CASSPALARGYEQYF.

V usage is TRBV18 and J usage is TRBJ1-1; D is uncertain. The germline V gene has CDR1 KGHSH and CDR2 LQKENI. The ends were cut back, 6 bases at V and 0 bases at J, with 11 bases in the middle. The CDR3 contains 14 residues. The CDR3 nucleotides read TGTGCCAGCTCTCCCGACAACCTGAACACTGAAGCTTTCTTT. This codes for CASSPDNLNTEAFF.

This clone was recorded once. The rearrangement uses TRBV28 and TRBJ1-5; D perhaps matches TRBD1 (5 bases). From germline, CDR1 is MDHEN and CDR2 SYDVKM. V lost 5 bases to trimming and J lost 5 bases, with 13 bases between them. There are 14 residues in the CDR3. DNA of the CDR3: TGTGCCAGCAGTCTCGGACACCCCGATCAGCCCCAGCATTTT. It yields the protein CASSLGHPDQPQHF.

The J gene is TRBJ1-1, the V gene TRBV6-5; D gene uncertain. In germline, CDR1 is MNHEY, CDR2 SVGAGI. CDR3 length: 13 residues. Deletions cut 3 bases from V and 1 base from J, with 6 bases between. The DNA of the CDR3 is TGTGCCAGCAGTTATATGTCGAACACTGAAGCTTTCTTT. Translation: CASSYMSNTEAFF.

The chain links TRBV6-1 to TRBJ2-5; D perhaps matches TRBD1 (6 bases). The CDR3 has 15 amino acids. Per the germline V gene, CDR1 is MNHNS and CDR2 is SASEGT. V was shortened by 3 bases and J by 5 bases, with 16 bases between the two germline ends. CDR3 protein: CASSDSRQAWETQYF. The CDR3 DNA reads TGTGCCAGCAGTGACTCTCGACAGGCCTGGGAGACCCAGTACTTC.